The 18 T cell receptor beta chains below all came from one sample that was sequenced in a study of cytomegalovirus exposure and HLA in healthy donors. The PCR had 60 Vbeta and 13 Jbeta primers. Profiling relied on immunoSEQ multiplex PCR, and the TCRdb table lists in-frame clones only, not all of them. Altogether under 130,000 clones are present, around two thirds being singletons, with the ten largest covering 3% to 4%. The sequenced sample consisted of PBMCs. These receptors all come from a man aged 25-45 years in good health and CMV-seropositive.

This chain uses TRBV6-5 with TRBJ2-3, with TRBD2 matching 14 bases. This CDR3 comprises 16 residues. Germline trimming cut 4 bases from V and 3 bases from J; bases unmatched to any gene: 3. Germline V gene sequence: CDR1 MNHEY, CDR2 SVGAGI. DNA of the CDR3: TGTGCCAGCAGTTCCGGACTAGCGGGGGGAACAGATACGCAGTATTTT. It encodes CASSSGLAGGTDTQYF.

The V call is TRBV18, the J call TRBJ1-2; weak D call: TRBD1 (6 bases). CDR1 KGHSH and CDR2 LQKENI come from the germline V gene. The CDR3 contains 15 residues. Trimming pared 2 bases from V and 3 bases from J, leaving 13 bases between. DNA for the CDR3: TGTGCCAGCTCACCAACAGGGAGGGAATACTATGGCTACACCTTC. It codes for CASSPTGREYYGYTF.

This clone was recorded once. This sequence joins TRBV14 and TRBJ1-2; D might be TRBD1 (6 bases). The length of the CDR3 is 15 residues. Trimming removed 1 base at V and 2 bases at J, with 11 bases between. The V gene's germline CDR1 is SGHDN and CDR2 FVKESK. In DNA, the CDR3 is TGTGCCAGCAGCCAAGGGGGGCCTCTGAACTATGGCTACACCTTC. It codes for CASSQGGPLNYGYTF.

This clone occurred a few times. The chain joins TRBV7-9 to TRBJ2-3; possibly TRBD2 for D (7 bases). The CDR3 covers 17 residues. CDR1 and CDR2 (germline): SEHNR, FQNEAQ (reference sequence). V shed 4 bases and J shed 5 bases, with 22 bases lying between them. CDR3: CASSSRISGGQGDTQYF. In DNA form, the CDR3 reads TGTGCCAGCAGCTCACGAATATCGGGGGGCCAGGGAGATACGCAGTATTTT.

The chain uses TRBV2 and TRBJ1-5; D is uncertain. Trimming stripped 4 bases from V and 3 bases from J, with 10 bases between. CDR3 length: 14 residues. Per the germline V gene, CDR1 is SNHLY and CDR2 is FYNNEI. The CDR3 DNA sequence: TGTGCCAGCAGTGTTGGGCCTAACAATCAGCCCCAGCATTTT. Its protein is CASSVGPNNQPQHF.

V gene TRBV5-1 combines with J gene TRBJ1-5, with a tentative D call TRBD1 (5 bases). Germline V gene data show CDR1 as SGHRS and CDR2 as YFSETQ. The CDR3 contains 15 residues. V lost 0 bases to trimming and J lost 4 bases, with 11 bases between them. The CDR3 sequence: CASSLEGSQNQPQHF. As DNA, the CDR3 is TGCGCCAGCAGCTTGGAGGGGTCGCAAAATCAGCCCCAGCATTTT.

This clone was seen only a few times. The V and J genes are TRBV11-2 and TRBJ2-7, with D possibly being TRBD1 (6 bases). The germline V and J ends were trimmed by 0 bases and 2 bases, with 11 bases remaining between them. The CDR3 sequence is 15 residues long. CDR1 and CDR2 (germline): SGHAT, FQNNGV. The CDR3 loop is CASSLDRGRAYEQYF. The CDR3 DNA follows: TGTGCCAGCAGCTTAGACAGGGGACGGGCCTACGAGCAGTACTTC.

This clone was found a few times. The chain has TRBV19 and TRBJ1-2; D not certain. The CDR3 runs to 12 residues. V shed 3 bases and J shed 10 bases, with 12 bases lying between them. The germline V gene encodes CDR1 LNHDA and CDR2 SQIVND (reference sequence). CDR3 sequence (DNA): TGTGCCAGTAGTATGGGAGGGCCTGTCTACACCTTC. It yields the protein CASSMGGPVYTF.

The chain links TRBV4-1 to TRBJ1-2; perhaps TRBD1 as D (6 bases). Trimming shortened V by 4 bases and J by 5 bases, and 11 bases separated the two germline ends. Germline CDR1 MGHRA, CDR2 YSYEKL. CDR3 length equals 13 residues. The CDR3, as DNA: TGCGCCAGCAGCCCAGTCCAGGGGTATGGCTACACCTTC. It is translated as CASSPVQGYGYTF.

This rearrangement joins TRBV6-6 to TRBJ2-4; possibly TRBD2 for D (5 bases). The germline V gene encodes CDR1 MNHNY and CDR2 SVGAGI (reference sequence). The length of the CDR3 is 14 residues. The V and J ends lost 4 bases and 6 bases respectively, with 13 bases between them. Here the CDR3 reads CASSSPGLLNIQYF. The CDR3 nucleotides are TGTGCCAGCAGTTCCCCCGGACTTTTAAACATTCAGTACTTC.

The rearrangement joins TRBV19 to TRBJ1-5; D is perhaps TRBD1 (5 bases). Trimming removed 7 bases from V and 4 bases from J, with 14 bases in between. Germline loops: CDR1 LNHDA, CDR2 SQIVND (reference sequence). This CDR3 has 14 residues. CDR3 nucleotide sequence: TGTGCCAGTACCAGGAGGGGCTTGAATCAGCCCCAGCATTTT. Protein: CASTRRGLNQPQHF.

The genes are TRBV19 and TRBJ1-4, with D possibly TRBD1 on 5 matching bases. The germline V gene encodes CDR1 LNHDA and CDR2 SQIVND (reference sequence). The CDR3 totals 14 residues. Trimming took off 7 bases at V and 10 bases at J, with 19 bases between the two ends. The CDR3 DNA is TGTGCCAGTACCGCATGGGGGGACTCTGGAAAACTGTTTTTT. This codes for CASTAWGDSGKLFF.

The gene calls are TRBV11-3 and TRBJ2-7; D may be TRBD2 (6 bases). The CDR3 totals 14 residues. V was pared by 0 bases and J by 2 bases, with 8 bases between. The germline V gene has CDR1 SGHNT and CDR2 YENEEA. CDR3 in DNA: TGTGCCAGCAGCTTAGACGGGGGTACCTACGAGCAGTACTTC. Translated, it gives CASSLDGGTYEQYF.

A few counts support this clone. The genes are TRBV2 and TRBJ2-5; 8 bases are a match to TRBD1. CDR3 length equals 14 residues. Germline V gene sequence: CDR1 SNHLY, CDR2 FYNNEI. Trimming removed 5 bases from V and 2 bases from J; junction bases left unmatched: 4. CDR3 amino acids: CASSPNRGQETQYF. The CDR3 DNA is TGTGCCAGCAGTCCGAACAGGGGGCAAGAGACCCAGTACTTC.

A few counts support this clone. The V call is TRBV6-1, the J call TRBJ2-5; the D is unclear. The DNA end lines up better with TRBJ2-7; the J call may be wrong. Per germline, CDR1 MNHNS and CDR2 SASEGT. This CDR3 region has 13 residues. CDR3 loop: CASSQGVGYEQYF. The DNA for the CDR3 is TGTGCCAGCAGCCAAGGAGTAGGCTACGAGCAGTACTTC.

This chain uses TRBV19 with TRBJ1-1; TRBD1 agrees at 7 bases. The CDR3 contains 13 residues. The trim removed 7 bases at V and 8 bases at J, leaving 10 bases unmatched. Germline V gene sequence: CDR1 LNHDA, CDR2 SQIVND (reference sequence). In DNA form, the CDR3 reads TGTGCCAGTAACGAGGGGGCGTCGAGAGAAGCTTTCTTT. Encoded protein: CASNEGASREAFF. The full variable domain, completed using reference TRBV19 and TRBJ1-1, is DGGITQSPKYLFRKEGQNVTLSCEQNLNHDAMYWYRQDPGQGLRLIYYSQIVNDFQKGDIAEGYSVSREKKESFPLTVTSAQKNPTAFYLCASNEGASREAFFGQGTRLTVV.

The gene calls are TRBV5-8 and TRBJ2-7; 8 nucleotides match TRBD1. With V trimmed by 4 bases and J by 4 bases, 10 bases remained unmatched. The CDR3 is 15 residues long. CDR1 SGHTS and CDR2 YDEGEE come from the germline V gene. CDR3 nucleotides: TGTGCCAGCAGCCACCCGACAGGGGCAGTGTACGAGCAGTACTTC. It translates to CASSHPTGAVYEQYF.

This rearrangement joins TRBV18 to TRBJ2-1, with a weak D call TRBD1 (6 bases). Trimming cost V 2 bases and J 0 bases, with 8 bases left between them. The V gene's germline CDR1 is KGHSH and CDR2 LQKENI. CDR3 length equals 15 residues. CDR3 in DNA: TGTGCCAGCTCACCAGGGGGCCTCTCCTACAATGAGCAGTTCTTC. Its translation is CASSPGGLSYNEQFF.